One and the same sample provided the 8 T cell receptor beta chains below, sequenced in a study of OX40 agonist ivuxolimab in advanced cancers. Generated by immunoSEQ multiplex PCR, the TCRdb table keeps only in-frame clones and is missing some. The sample contains tens of thousands of clones, 85% to 95% of which appear only once. Sample: CD4+ or CD8+ T cells sorted from blood, taken in a trial of the OX40 agonist ivuxolimab. All receptors derive from an adult with an advanced solid tumor such as melanoma, head and neck, liver or kidney cancer.

The V and J genes are TRBV6-5 and TRBJ2-7; the D gene is possibly TRBD2 (5 bases). Trimming stripped 0 bases from V and 0 bases from J, with 12 bases between. CDR3 size: 16 residues. The germline V gene has CDR1 MNHEY and CDR2 SVGAGI. CDR3 amino acids: CASSYSRATLSYEQYF. CDR3 bases: TGTGCCAGCAGTTACTCGAGGGCGACCCTCTCCTACGAGCAGTACTTC.

The rearrangement uses TRBV6-5 and TRBJ2-3, with a weak D call TRBD1 (6 bases). The germline V gene has CDR1 MNHEY and CDR2 SVGAGI. The CDR3 is 15 residues long. Trimming cost V 2 bases and J 2 bases, with 11 bases left between them. This chain's CDR3 is CASSYAGQHTDTQYF. The CDR3 DNA follows: TGTGCCAGCAGTTACGCCGGACAGCACACAGATACGCAGTATTTT.

The chain joins TRBV9 to TRBJ2-1, with 10 bases matching TRBD2. This CDR3 comprises 17 residues. V dropped 0 bases and J dropped 4; count of bases not matched to a gene: 7. Germline CDR1 is SGDLS and CDR2 is YYNGEE. The CDR3 sequence: CASSVVPLAGVYNEQFF. CDR3 sequence (DNA): TGTGCCAGCAGCGTAGTGCCCCTAGCGGGGGTTTACAATGAGCAGTTCTTC. Variable domain in full (rest from reference TRBV9 and TRBJ2-1): DSGVTQTPKHLITATGQRVTLRCSPRSGDLSVYWYQQSLDQGLQFLIQYYNGEERAKGNILERFSAQQFPDLHSELNLSSLELGDSALYFCASSVVPLAGVYNEQFFGPGTRLTVL.

A single count supports this clone. This chain uses TRBV28 with TRBJ1-2; 7 nucleotides agree with TRBD1. V was pared by 7 bases and J by 3 bases, with 2 bases of the junction left unmatched. The germline V gene has CDR1 MDHEN and CDR2 SYDVKM. The CDR3 extends over 12 amino acids. The CDR3, as DNA: TGTGCCAGCACCGGGACAGACTATGGCTACACCTTC. It specifies CASTGTDYGYTF.

This rearrangement joins TRBV28 to TRBJ2-7; D perhaps matches TRBD2 (5 bases). CDR1 and CDR2 (germline): MDHEN, SYDVKM. CDR3 length equals 16 residues. The V end lost 3 bases, the J end lost 2 bases, and 17 bases lay between the germline ends. CDR3 protein: CASSLPPRRVPYEQYF. CDR3 sequence (DNA): TGTGCCAGCAGTTTGCCTCCGAGGCGGGTCCCCTACGAGCAGTACTTC.

The chain uses TRBV6-5 and TRBJ1-1; perhaps TRBD1 as D (5 bases). CDR1 MNHEY and CDR2 SVGAGI come from the germline V gene. V lost 6 bases and J 9 bases, leaving 14 bases between the germline ends. The CDR3 is 12 residues long. CDR3 amino acids: CASRRTRDQAFF. CDR3 nucleotides: TGTGCCAGCAGGCGGACGAGGGACCAAGCTTTCTTT.

The rearrangement joins TRBV19 to TRBJ2-7; 10 bases are a match to TRBD1. From germline, CDR1 is LNHDA and CDR2 SQIVND (reference sequence). With V trimmed by 1 base and J by 0 bases, 0 bases remained unmatched. The CDR3 covers 15 residues. CDR3 protein: CASSIGTGGSYEQYF. The CDR3 coding sequence is TGTGCCAGTAGTATAGGGACAGGGGGCTCCTACGAGCAGTACTTC.

The count of this clone is one. The rearrangement joins TRBV19 to TRBJ2-2; TRBD1 is a possible D gene (5 bases). This CDR3 region has 15 residues. Germline CDR1 LNHDA, CDR2 SQIVND (reference sequence). The germline V and J ends were trimmed by 7 bases and 4 bases, with 16 bases remaining between them. CDR3 region: CASTLSGASTGELFF. CDR3 sequence (DNA): TGTGCCAGTACCTTATCTGGGGCTAGCACCGGGGAGCTGTTTTTT. Using reference TRBV19 and TRBJ2-2 for the parts outside the CDR3, the full variable domain is DGGITQSPKYLFRKEGQNVTLSCEQNLNHDAMYWYRQDPGQGLRLIYYSQIVNDFQKGDIAEGYSVSREKKESFPLTVTSAQKNPTAFYLCASTLSGASTGELFFGEGSRLTVL.